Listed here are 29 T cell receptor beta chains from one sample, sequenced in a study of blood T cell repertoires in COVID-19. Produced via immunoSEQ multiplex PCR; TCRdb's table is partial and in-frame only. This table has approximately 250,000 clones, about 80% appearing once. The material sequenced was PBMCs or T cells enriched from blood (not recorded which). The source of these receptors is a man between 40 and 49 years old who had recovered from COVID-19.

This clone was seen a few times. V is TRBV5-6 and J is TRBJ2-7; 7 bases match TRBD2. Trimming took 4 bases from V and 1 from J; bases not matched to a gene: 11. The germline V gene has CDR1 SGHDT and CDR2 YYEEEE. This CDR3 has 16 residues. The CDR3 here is CASSHTLLGGSYEQYF. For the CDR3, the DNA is TGTGCCAGCAGCCACACACTGTTGGGGGGGTCCTACGAGCAGTACTTC.

CDR3 coding DNA: TGTGCCAGCTCAACCTTTAATTCGGCCCAGCATTTT. Protein sequence: CASSTFNSAQHF. V and J are TRBV18 and TRBJ1-5; no clear D. Trimming removed 5 bases from V and 11 bases from J, with 13 bases in between. This CDR3 is built from 12 residues. Germline CDR1 is KGHSH and CDR2 is LQKENI.

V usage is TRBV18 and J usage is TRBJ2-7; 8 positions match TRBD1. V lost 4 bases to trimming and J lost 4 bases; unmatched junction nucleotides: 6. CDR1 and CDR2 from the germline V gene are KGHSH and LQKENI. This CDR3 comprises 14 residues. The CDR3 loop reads CASSRRDRPYEQYF. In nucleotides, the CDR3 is TGTGCCAGCTCACGCCGGGACAGGCCTTACGAGCAGTACTTC.

The CDR3 protein is CASSHLDRSDTQYF. The CDR3 coding sequence is TGTGCCAGCTCACACTTGGACAGGTCAGATACGCAGTATTTT. This chain connects TRBV18 to TRBJ2-3, with 7 nucleotides matching TRBD1. V was clipped by 4 bases and J by 4 bases; unmatched bases: 5. This CDR3 is 14 amino acids long. Germline lookup yields CDR1 KGHSH and CDR2 LQKENI.

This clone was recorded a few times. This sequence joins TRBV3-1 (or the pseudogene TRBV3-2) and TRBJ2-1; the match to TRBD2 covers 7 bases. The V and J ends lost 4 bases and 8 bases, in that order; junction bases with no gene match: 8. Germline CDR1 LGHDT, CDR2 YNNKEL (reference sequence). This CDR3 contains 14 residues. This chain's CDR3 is CASSPGVRGDEQFF. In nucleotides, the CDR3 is TGTGCCAGCAGCCCCGGCGTCCGGGGGGATGAGCAGTTCTTC.

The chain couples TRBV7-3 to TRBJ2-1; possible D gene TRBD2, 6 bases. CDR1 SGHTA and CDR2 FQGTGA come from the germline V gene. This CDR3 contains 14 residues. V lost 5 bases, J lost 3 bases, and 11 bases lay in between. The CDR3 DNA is TGTGCCAGCAGCCCCGGGGGATTCTACAATGAGCAGTTCTTC. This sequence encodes CASSPGGFYNEQFF.

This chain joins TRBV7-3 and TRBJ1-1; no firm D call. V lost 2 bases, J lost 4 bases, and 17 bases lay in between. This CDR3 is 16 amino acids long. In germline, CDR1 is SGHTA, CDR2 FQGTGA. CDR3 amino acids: CASSLGFWVCGTEAFF. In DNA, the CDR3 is TGTGCCAGCAGCTTAGGCTTTTGGGTCTGCGGCACTGAAGCTTTCTTT.

The CDR3 spells CASSEVGGLKQYF. In DNA, the CDR3 is TGTGCCAGCAGTGAAGTGGGGGGGCTTAAGCAGTACTTC. The V and J genes are TRBV6-1 and TRBJ2-7; TRBD2 might be the D (7 bases). CDR3 length: 13 amino acids. V lost 1 base, J lost 8 bases, and 12 bases lay in between. Germline V CDR1 and CDR2: MNHNS, SASEGT.

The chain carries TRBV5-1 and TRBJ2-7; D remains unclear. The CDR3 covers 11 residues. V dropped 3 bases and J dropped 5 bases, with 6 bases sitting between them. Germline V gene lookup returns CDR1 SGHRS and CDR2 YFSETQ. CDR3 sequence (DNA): TGCGCCAGCAGCTCTTACAACGAGCAGTACTTC. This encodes CASSSYNEQYF.

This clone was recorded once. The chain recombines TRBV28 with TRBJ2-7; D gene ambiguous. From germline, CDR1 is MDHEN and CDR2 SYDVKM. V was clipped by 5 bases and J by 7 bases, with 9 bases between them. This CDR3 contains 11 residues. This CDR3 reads CASSASREQYF. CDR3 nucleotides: TGTGCCAGCAGTGCTAGTCGGGAGCAGTACTTC.

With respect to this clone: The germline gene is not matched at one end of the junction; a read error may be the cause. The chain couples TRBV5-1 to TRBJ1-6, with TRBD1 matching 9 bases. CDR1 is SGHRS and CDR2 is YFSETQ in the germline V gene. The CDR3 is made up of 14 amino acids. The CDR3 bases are TGCGCCAGCAGCTTGGATACGGGACAGGGAGGGCGACGCTTT. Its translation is CASSLDTGQGGRRF.

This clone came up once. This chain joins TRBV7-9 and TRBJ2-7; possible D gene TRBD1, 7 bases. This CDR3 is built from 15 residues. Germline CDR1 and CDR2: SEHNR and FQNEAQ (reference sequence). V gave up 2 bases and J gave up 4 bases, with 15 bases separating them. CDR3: CASSLRQGGFYEQYF. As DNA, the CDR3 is TGTGCCAGCAGCTTACGTCAGGGGGGATTTTACGAGCAGTACTTC.

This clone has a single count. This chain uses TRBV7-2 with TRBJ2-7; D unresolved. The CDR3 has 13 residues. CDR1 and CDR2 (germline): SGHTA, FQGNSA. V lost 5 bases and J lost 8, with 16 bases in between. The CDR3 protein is CASSPPWPTKQYF. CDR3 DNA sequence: TGTGCCAGCAGCCCCCCCTGGCCAACCAAGCAGTACTTC.

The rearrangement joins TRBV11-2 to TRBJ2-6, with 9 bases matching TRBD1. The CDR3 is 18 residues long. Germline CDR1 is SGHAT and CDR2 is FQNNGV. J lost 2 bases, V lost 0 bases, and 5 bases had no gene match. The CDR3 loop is CASSLDITGGTGANVLTF. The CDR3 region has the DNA TGTGCCAGCAGCTTAGACATCACAGGGGGCACTGGGGCCAACGTCCTGACTTTC.

CDR3 in amino acids: CASSPGTGQDTEAFF. CDR3 nucleotides: TGTGCCAGCAGCCCGGGGACAGGGCAGGACACTGAAGCTTTCTTT. This rearrangement joins TRBV7-9 to TRBJ1-1, with 9 bases identical to TRBD1. This CDR3 comprises 15 residues. Germline loops: CDR1 SEHNR, CDR2 FQNEAQ (reference sequence). J was trimmed by 3 bases and V by 5 bases; bases with no gene match: 7.

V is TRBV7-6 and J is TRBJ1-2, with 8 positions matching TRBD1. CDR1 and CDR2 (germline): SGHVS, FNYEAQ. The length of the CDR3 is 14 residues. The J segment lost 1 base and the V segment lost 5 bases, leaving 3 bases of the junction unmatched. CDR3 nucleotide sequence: TGTGCCAGCAGCCCCGGACAGGGTAACTATGGCTACACCTTC. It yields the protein CASSPGQGNYGYTF.

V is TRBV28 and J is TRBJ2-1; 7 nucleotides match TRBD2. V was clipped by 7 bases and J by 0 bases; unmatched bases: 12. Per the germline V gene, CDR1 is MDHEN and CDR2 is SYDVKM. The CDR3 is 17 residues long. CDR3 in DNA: TGTGCCAGCACTTCTGCGGGGGAGACGAGCTCCTACAATGAGCAGTTCTTC. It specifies CASTSAGETSSYNEQFF.

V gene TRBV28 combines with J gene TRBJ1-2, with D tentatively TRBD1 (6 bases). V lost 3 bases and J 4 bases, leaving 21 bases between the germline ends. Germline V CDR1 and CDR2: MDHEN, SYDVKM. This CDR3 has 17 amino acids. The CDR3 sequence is CASSFPGQRQFLYGYTF. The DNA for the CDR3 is TGTGCCAGCAGTTTCCCCGGACAGCGCCAGTTTCTCTATGGCTACACCTTC.

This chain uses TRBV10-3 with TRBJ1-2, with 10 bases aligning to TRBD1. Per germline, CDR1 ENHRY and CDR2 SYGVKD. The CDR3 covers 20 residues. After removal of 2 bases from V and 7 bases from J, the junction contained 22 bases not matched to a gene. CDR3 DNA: TGTGCCATCAGTGAGCTGCTGATGAACCCGGGGACAGGGGCGCCGGGTGGCTACACCTTC. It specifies CAISELLMNPGTGAPGGYTF.

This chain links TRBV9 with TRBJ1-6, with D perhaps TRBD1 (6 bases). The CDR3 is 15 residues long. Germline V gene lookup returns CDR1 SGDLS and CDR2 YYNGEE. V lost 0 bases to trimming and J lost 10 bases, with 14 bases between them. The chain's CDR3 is CASSVDRGAGSPLHF. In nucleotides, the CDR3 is TGTGCCAGCAGCGTAGATCGGGGGGCGGGATCACCCCTCCACTTT.

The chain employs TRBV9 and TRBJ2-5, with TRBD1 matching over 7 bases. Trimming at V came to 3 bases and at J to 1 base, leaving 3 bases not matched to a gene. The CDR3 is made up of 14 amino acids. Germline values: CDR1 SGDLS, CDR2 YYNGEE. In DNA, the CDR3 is TGTGCCAGCAGCGCCGGGACAGTCCAAGAGACCCAGTACTTC. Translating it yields CASSAGTVQETQYF.

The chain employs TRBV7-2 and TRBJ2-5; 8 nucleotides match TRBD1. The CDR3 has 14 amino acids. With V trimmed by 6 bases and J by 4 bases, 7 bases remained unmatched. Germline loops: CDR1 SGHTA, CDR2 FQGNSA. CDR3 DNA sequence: TGTGCCAGCAGTATCCAGGGGGCCCGAGAGACCCAGTACTTC. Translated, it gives CASSIQGARETQYF.

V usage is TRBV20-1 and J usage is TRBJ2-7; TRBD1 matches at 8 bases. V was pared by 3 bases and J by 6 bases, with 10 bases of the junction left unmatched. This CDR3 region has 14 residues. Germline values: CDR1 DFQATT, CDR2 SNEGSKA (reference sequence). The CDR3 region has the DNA TGCAGTGCTAGTAGGACAGGGTGGACGCGCGAGCAGTACTTC. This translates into CSASRTGWTREQYF.

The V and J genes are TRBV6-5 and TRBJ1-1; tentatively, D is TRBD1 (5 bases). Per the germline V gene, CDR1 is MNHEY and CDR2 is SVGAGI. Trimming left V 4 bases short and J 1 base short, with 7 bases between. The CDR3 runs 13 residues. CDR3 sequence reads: CASSFDRNTEAFF. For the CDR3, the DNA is TGTGCCAGCAGTTTCGACAGGAACACTGAAGCTTTCTTT.

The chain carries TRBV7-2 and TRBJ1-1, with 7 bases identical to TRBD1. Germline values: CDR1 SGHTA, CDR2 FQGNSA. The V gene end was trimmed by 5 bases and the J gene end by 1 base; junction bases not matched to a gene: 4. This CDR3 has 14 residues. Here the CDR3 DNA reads TGTGCCAGCAGCCCCACAGGGGCGAACACTGAAGCTTTCTTT. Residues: CASSPTGANTEAFF. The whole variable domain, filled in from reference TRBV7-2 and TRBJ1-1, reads GAGVSQSPSNKVTEKGKDVELRCDPISGHTALYWYRQSLGQGLEFLIYFQGNSAPDKSGLPSDRFSAERTGGSVSTLTIQRTQQEDSAVYLCASSPTGANTEAFFGQGTRLTVV.

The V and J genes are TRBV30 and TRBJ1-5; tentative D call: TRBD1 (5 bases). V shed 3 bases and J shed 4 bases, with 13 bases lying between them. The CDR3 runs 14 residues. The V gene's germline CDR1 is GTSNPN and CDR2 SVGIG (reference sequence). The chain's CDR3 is CAWSRTKGNQPQHF. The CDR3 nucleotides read TGTGCCTGGAGCCGGACAAAGGGAAATCAGCCCCAGCATTTT.

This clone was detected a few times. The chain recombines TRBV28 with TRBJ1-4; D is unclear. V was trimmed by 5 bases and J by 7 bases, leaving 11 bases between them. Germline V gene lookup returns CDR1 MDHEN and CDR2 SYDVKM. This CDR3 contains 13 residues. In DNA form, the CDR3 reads TGTGCCAGCAGTATCGGAAGGAGTGAAAAACTGTTTTTT. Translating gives CASSIGRSEKLFF.

The CDR3 protein is CASSKLQGSKGTDTQYF. The CDR3 DNA is TGCGCCAGCAGCAAGCTACAGGGGAGTAAGGGCACAGATACGCAGTATTTT. This sequence joins TRBV5-1 and TRBJ2-3; 7 bases are shared with TRBD1. The CDR3 is 17 amino acids. Germline V gene sequence: CDR1 SGHRS, CDR2 YFSETQ. The junction had 12 bases not matched to a gene; V was cut back by 4 bases and J by 1 base. The full variable domain, with the rest looked up from reference TRBV5-1 and TRBJ2-3, is KAGVTQTPRYLIKTRGQQVTLSCSPISGHRSVSWYQQTPGQGLQFLFEYFSETQRNKGNFPGRFSGRQFSNSRSEMNVSTLELGDSALYLCASSKLQGSKGTDTQYFGPGTRLTVL.

CDR3 region: CASSSRGRSATEAFF. The CDR3 region has the DNA TGTGCCAGCAGCTCCAGGGGACGGTCTGCCACTGAAGCTTTCTTT. V usage is TRBV7-3 and J usage is TRBJ1-1, with TRBD1 as a possible D gene (6 bases). Germline V gives CDR1 SGHTA, CDR2 FQGTGA. V lost 4 bases to trimming and J lost 4 bases, with 16 bases between them. CDR3 length: 15 amino acids. Complete variable domain (other parts from reference TRBV7-3 and TRBJ1-1): GAGVSQTPSNKVTEKGKYVELRCDPISGHTALYWYRQSLGQGPEFLIYFQGTGAADDSGLPNDRFFAVRPEGSVSTLKIQRTERGDSAVYLCASSSRGRSATEAFFGQGTRLTVV.